These 28 T cell receptor beta chains share one sample of origin, sequenced in a study of somatic mutations in cytotoxic T cells in rheumatoid arthritis. Profiled with immunoSEQ multiplex PCR; TCRdb holds only in-frame clones, not every one. The sample has 13,000 or so clones, roughly 79% seen once. Sequenced: CD8+ T cells sorted from blood. The receptors derive from an adult with rheumatoid arthritis.

The chain recombines TRBV13 with TRBJ1-2, with 9 nucleotides matching TRBD1. J gave up 3 bases and V 6 bases, and 5 bases lay outside the gene matches. This CDR3 is 14 amino acids long. Germline CDR1 and CDR2: PRHDT and FYEKMQ (reference sequence). DNA of the CDR3: TGTGCCAGCAGTGGACAGGGGTCGCACTATGGCTACACCTTC. Translated: CASSGQGSHYGYTF.

The genes are TRBV5-1 and TRBJ2-1; D remains ambiguous. The CDR3 has 13 amino acids. V was shortened by 0 bases and J by 7 bases, with 8 bases between the two germline ends. Germline V lookup: CDR1 SGHRS, CDR2 YFSETQ. The CDR3 DNA sequence: TGCGCCAGCAGCTTGGACTTCCAGAATGAGCAGTTCTTC. Encoded protein: CASSLDFQNEQFF.

In its sample, this clone was seen once. Here the CDR3 DNA reads TGTGCCAGTAGTCTAGCGAGCGGGAGCTACGAGCAGTACTTC. Its translation is CASSLASGSYEQYF. The chain recombines TRBV19 with TRBJ2-7; 8 nucleotides match TRBD2. V was clipped by 5 bases and J by 3 bases; unmatched bases: 6. This CDR3 is built from 14 residues. CDR1 is LNHDA, CDR2 SQIVND, per germline (reference sequence).

The gene calls are TRBV27 and TRBJ2-1, with 9 bases matching TRBD2. J gave up 4 bases and V 6 bases, and 22 bases lay outside the gene matches. Germline loops: CDR1 MNHEY, CDR2 SMNVEV (reference sequence). CDR3 length: 20 residues. The CDR3 region has the DNA TGTGCCAGCAGCCCAGACACCGGGGCGATAGCGGGAGTGCCGTACAATGAGCAGTTCTTC. This encodes CASSPDTGAIAGVPYNEQFF.

This clone appeared once. J is TRBJ2-2 and V is TRBV5-6; either TRBD1 or TRBD2 may fit D (5 bases each). The CDR3 contains 18 residues. The germline V gene has CDR1 SGHDT and CDR2 YYEEEE. V shed 0 bases and J shed 4 bases, with 19 bases lying between them. CDR3 nucleotides: TGTGCCAGCAGCTTGGCCCTAATGGGGGTTAGGGGCACCGGGGAGCTGTTTTTT. It translates to CASSLALMGVRGTGELFF. Full variable domain (rest looked up from reference TRBV5-6 and TRBJ2-2): DAGVTQSPTHLIKTRGQQVTLRCSPKSGHDTVSWYQQALGQGPQFIFQYYEEEERQRGNFPDRFSGHQFPNYSSELNVNALLLGDSALYLCASSLALMGVRGTGELFFGEGSRLTVL.

The rearrangement links TRBV15 to TRBJ2-1, with 7 nucleotides matching TRBD2. The V gene's germline CDR1 is LNHNV and CDR2 YYDKDF (reference sequence). This CDR3 spans 14 amino acids. J gave up 9 bases and V 1 base, and 6 bases lay outside the gene matches. The chain's CDR3 is CATSRGGSKSEQFF. For the CDR3, the DNA is TGTGCCACCAGCAGAGGCGGGAGTAAATCTGAGCAGTTCTTC.

The table lists this clone with a few counts. The junction departs from the called germline gene at one end, perhaps through a read error. The rearrangement joins TRBV7-9 to TRBJ2-5; 9 nucleotides align to TRBD1. The germline V gene has CDR1 SEHNR and CDR2 FQNEAQ (reference sequence). This CDR3 has 11 residues. CDR3: CASSRDRVGDF. Here the CDR3 DNA reads TGTGCCAGCAGTCGGGACAGGGTCGGAGACTTC. Based on the CDR3 plus reference TRBV7-9 and TRBJ2-5, the full variable domain is DTGVSQNPRHKITKRGQNVTFRCDPISEHNRLYWYRQTLGQGPEFLTYFQNEAQLEKSRLLSDRFSAERPKGSFSTLEIQRTEQGDSAMYLCASSRDRVGDFGPGTRLLVL.

The V gene is TRBV2, the J gene TRBJ2-3, with TRBD2 matching over 13 bases. The CDR3 loop spans 15 amino acids. Per the germline V gene, CDR1 is SNHLY and CDR2 is FYNNEI. The V and J ends lost 6 bases and 5 bases, in that order; junction bases with no gene match: 5. Here the CDR3 reads CASSPRTSGGDTQYF. The CDR3 DNA reads TGTGCCAGCAGCCCCCGGACTAGCGGGGGAGATACGCAGTATTTT.

The chain recombines TRBV7-9 with TRBJ2-7; D gene uncertain. Germline V CDR1 and CDR2: SEHNR, FQNEAQ (reference sequence). The CDR3 is 13 amino acids. V dropped 0 bases and J dropped 5 bases, with 8 bases sitting between them. The CDR3 spells CASSLAPPHEQYF. DNA of the CDR3: TGTGCCAGCAGCTTAGCGCCCCCGCACGAGCAGTACTTC. Looking up the rest from reference TRBV7-9 and TRBJ2-7 gives the full variable domain: DTGVSQNPRHKITKRGQNVTFRCDPISEHNRLYWYRQTLGQGPEFLTYFQNEAQLEKSRLLSDRFSAERPKGSFSTLEIQRTEQGDSAMYLCASSLAPPHEQYFGPGTRLTVT.

The chain links TRBV27 to TRBJ2-5; a possible D gene is TRBD1 (5 bases). The J call is uncertain, as TRBJ2-7 better fits the DNA end. Germline loops: CDR1 MNHEY, CDR2 SMNVEV (reference sequence). The CDR3 spans 15 residues. The DNA for the CDR3 is TGTGCCAGCAGTTTCTCGGCTGACAGTCCCTACGAGCAGTACTTC. As protein: CASSFSADSPYEQYF.

This chain joins TRBV19 and TRBJ2-3, with D possibly TRBD2 on 5 matching bases. Looked up from germline, CDR1 is LNHDA and CDR2 is SQIVND (reference sequence). Trimming shortened V by 2 bases and J by 7 bases, and 13 bases separated the two germline ends. The CDR3 is 14 amino acids. The DNA of the CDR3 is TGTGCCAGTAGTATATACGGGATTGGAAATACGCAGTATTTT. Translating it yields CASSIYGIGNTQYF.

The chain couples TRBV18 to TRBJ2-1; tentatively, D is TRBD1 or TRBD2 (5 bases each). Germline V gene data show CDR1 as KGHSH and CDR2 as LQKENI. V was pared by 3 bases and J by 7 bases, with 19 bases between. The CDR3 is 16 amino acids. This chain's CDR3 is CASSPPIELWGNEQFF. In DNA form, the CDR3 reads TGTGCCAGCTCACCGCCAATCGAGCTGTGGGGGAATGAGCAGTTCTTC.

The chain combines TRBV5-6 with TRBJ2-5; a weak D match, TRBD1 (5 bases). Germline V gives CDR1 SGHDT, CDR2 YYEEEE. The V and J ends lost 2 bases and 3 bases respectively, with 11 bases between them. The CDR3 totals 14 residues. CDR3 sequence reads: CASSFTGMEETQYF. The CDR3 DNA sequence: TGTGCCAGCAGCTTCACAGGCATGGAAGAGACCCAGTACTTC.

This clone was detected only once. The V gene is TRBV6-5, the J gene TRBJ2-7; the D is unclear. The CDR3 is 14 amino acids. Germline CDR1 and CDR2: MNHEY and SVGAGI. Trimming shortened V by 0 bases and J by 7 bases, and 13 bases separated the two germline ends. CDR3 nucleotide sequence: TGTGCCAGCAGTTACTCGAACGGTGCCTTGGAGCAGTACTTC. Its protein is CASSYSNGALEQYF.

The chain uses TRBV4-1 and TRBJ1-1; no definite D call. Germline loops: CDR1 MGHRA, CDR2 YSYEKL. The CDR3 has 11 residues. Deletions cut 3 bases from V and 8 bases from J, with 7 bases between. CDR3 protein: CASSQAQEAFF. CDR3 nucleotides: TGCGCCAGCAGCCAGGCACAAGAAGCTTTCTTT.

The CDR3: CATGFGGGEQYF. CDR3 DNA: TGTGCCACCGGTTTTGGAGGTGGAGAGCAGTACTTC. This rearrangement joins TRBV15 to TRBJ2-7; D is possibly TRBD2 (5 bases). V dropped 8 bases and J dropped 7 bases, with 15 bases sitting between them. CDR1 and CDR2 from the germline V gene are LNHNV and YYDKDF (reference sequence). The CDR3 has 12 amino acids.

The chain uses TRBV6-5 and TRBJ2-1; D is ambiguous. The V end was cut by 6 bases, the J end by 3 bases, with 9 bases between. The length of the CDR3 is 13 residues. Per the germline V gene, CDR1 is MNHEY and CDR2 is SVGAGI. The CDR3 protein is CASRVTGYNEQFF. The CDR3 DNA reads as TGTGCCAGCAGGGTGACTGGCTACAATGAGCAGTTCTTC.

V gene TRBV27 combines with J gene TRBJ1-6; no clear D gene. V dropped 0 bases and J dropped 8 bases, with 11 bases sitting between them. Germline V gene data show CDR1 as MNHEY and CDR2 as SMNVEV (reference sequence). This CDR3 has 15 residues. CDR3 residues: CASSLSPGRDSPLHF. In nucleotides, the CDR3 is TGTGCCAGCAGTTTATCCCCCGGTAGGGATTCACCCCTCCACTTT.

This clone was detected only once. This chain links TRBV6-1 with TRBJ2-7, with a tentative D call TRBD2 (5 bases). Germline V gives CDR1 MNHNS, CDR2 SASEGT. The CDR3 sequence is 14 residues long. The V gene lost 4 bases and the J gene lost 5 bases, with 15 bases spanning the gap. CDR3 amino acids: CASSVGEPVHEQYF. The DNA of the CDR3 is TGTGCCAGCAGTGTCGGGGAGCCAGTCCACGAGCAGTACTTC.

The V and J genes are TRBV27 and TRBJ2-1, with D possibly being TRBD2 (6 bases). CDR1 is MNHEY, CDR2 SMNVEV, per germline (reference sequence). The V end was cut by 5 bases, the J end by 7 bases, with 18 bases between. The CDR3 is 15 amino acids. Here the CDR3 DNA reads TGTGCCAGCAGTCCGACGGGTAGCCTAGCGAATGAGCAGTTCTTC. Amino acids: CASSPTGSLANEQFF.

This sequence joins TRBV19 and TRBJ1-2; tentative D call: TRBD1 (5 bases). CDR1 and CDR2 from the germline V gene are LNHDA and SQIVND (reference sequence). Deletions cut 1 base from V and 4 bases from J, with 10 bases between. The CDR3 has 14 amino acids. The CDR3, as DNA: TGTGCCAGTAGTATAGGCTCAGGGCGCTATGGCTACACCTTC. Its translation is CASSIGSGRYGYTF.

The chain is built from TRBV7-9 and TRBJ1-4; D is unresolved. Trimming pared 1 base from V and 0 bases from J, leaving 9 bases between. The CDR3 loop spans 16 amino acids. CDR1 is SEHNR, CDR2 FQNEAQ, per germline (reference sequence). The CDR3 region has the DNA TGTGCCAGCAGCTTAGTCTACGGGACAACTAATGAAAAACTGTTTTTT. Translating it yields CASSLVYGTTNEKLFF.

J is TRBJ1-2 and V is TRBV11-1; 7 nucleotides agree with TRBD1. CDR3 length equals 14 residues. After removal of 6 bases from V and 0 bases from J, the junction contained 4 bases not matched to a gene. The germline CDR1 and CDR2 sequences are SGHAT and FQDESV (reference sequence). The CDR3 region is CASRGQSSNYGYTF. Here the CDR3 DNA reads TGTGCCAGCAGGGGACAGAGCTCTAACTATGGCTACACCTTC.

The chain is built from TRBV27 and TRBJ1-4; D ambiguous. Germline V CDR1 and CDR2: MNHEY, SMNVEV (reference sequence). The CDR3 loop spans 14 amino acids. V was cut by 5 bases and J by 4 bases, with 11 bases left in between. CDR3 sequence reads: CASSHRALNEKLFF. The CDR3 DNA reads as TGTGCCAGCAGTCACAGAGCCCTTAATGAAAAACTGTTTTTT.

CDR3 amino acids: CASSWTSGDIISYEQYF. DNA for the CDR3: TGTGCCAGCAGCTGGACTAGCGGGGATATCATCTCCTACGAGCAGTACTTC. The rearrangement joins TRBV7-9 to TRBJ2-7, with 12 bases lining up with TRBD2. The CDR3 is 17 amino acids. With V trimmed by 4 bases and J by 0 bases, 7 bases remained unmatched. Germline V gene lookup returns CDR1 SEHNR and CDR2 FQNEAQ (reference sequence).

The genes are TRBV9 and TRBJ2-1; a possible D gene is TRBD2 (5 bases). With 7 bases removed from V and 2 bases from J, the gap between germline ends came to 16 bases. CDR3 length equals 15 residues. CDR1 and CDR2 from the germline V gene are SGDLS and YYNGEE. CDR3 bases: TGTGCCAGCCGAGAGGCGGACTCCCCCTACAATGAGCAGTTCTTC. Translated: CASREADSPYNEQFF.

V and J are TRBV5-6 and TRBJ1-2, with D tentatively TRBD1 (6 bases). Germline assignment: CDR1 SGHDT and CDR2 YYEEEE. This CDR3 has 15 amino acids. The germline V and J ends were trimmed by 2 bases and 0 bases, with 11 bases remaining between them. The CDR3: CASSLGGETNYGYTF. CDR3 sequence (DNA): TGTGCCAGCAGCTTAGGGGGGGAAACTAACTATGGCTACACCTTC.

The chain carries TRBV6-5 and TRBJ1-1; unclear D gene. This CDR3 has 13 residues. V lost 3 bases and J lost 4, with 9 bases in between. Germline CDR1 and CDR2: MNHEY and SVGAGI. CDR3 region: CASSYAGSTEAFF. CDR3 coding DNA: TGTGCCAGCAGTTATGCAGGAAGCACTGAAGCTTTCTTT.